This TCR beta chain is drawn from a study of blood T cell repertoires in COVID-19. Study-wide context: Spain, Italy and the United States supplied samples that represented acute and convalescent COVID-19. Sources were T cells, B-cell-depleted T cells, or PBMCs; the material itself was cDNA or gDNA.

As originally analysed: Reference gene primer amplification yielded estimated nucleated cell counts. The assay was immunoSEQ multiplex PCR, and TCRdb's table has in-frame clones only and misses some. V and J calls and clone size are copied from that table; D and trimming were computed from the DNA. This sample yields about 56,000 clones, of which approximately 81% are seen a single time; 10% to 15% belongs to the top ten. CDR1 and CDR2 (germline): MNHNY, SVGAGI (reference sequence). Trimming removed 4 bases from V and 8 bases from J; junction bases left unmatched: 13. The CDR3 is made up of 16 amino acids.

V and J are TRBV6-6 and TRBJ1-4; 7 positions match TRBD1. This sequence was found in a woman of 80 years or more with acute or convalescent COVID-19. Sequenced input: peripheral blood. The CDR3 spells CASSWQGGGGGEKLFF. The CDR3 DNA sequence: TGTGCCAGCAGTTGGCAAGGTGGAGGGGGCGGCGAAAAACTGTTTTTT.